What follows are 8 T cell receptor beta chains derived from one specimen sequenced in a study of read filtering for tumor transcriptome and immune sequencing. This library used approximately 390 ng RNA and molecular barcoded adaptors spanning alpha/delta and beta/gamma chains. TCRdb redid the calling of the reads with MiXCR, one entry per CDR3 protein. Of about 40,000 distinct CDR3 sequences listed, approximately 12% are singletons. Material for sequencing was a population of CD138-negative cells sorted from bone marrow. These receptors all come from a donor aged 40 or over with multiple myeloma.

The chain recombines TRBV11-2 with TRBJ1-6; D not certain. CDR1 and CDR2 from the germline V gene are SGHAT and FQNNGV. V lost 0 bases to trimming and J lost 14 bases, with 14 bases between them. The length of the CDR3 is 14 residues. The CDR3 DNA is TGTGCCAGCAGCTTAGAGGCCGGGCTCGGGTCCCTCCACTTT. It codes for CASSLEAGLGSLHF.

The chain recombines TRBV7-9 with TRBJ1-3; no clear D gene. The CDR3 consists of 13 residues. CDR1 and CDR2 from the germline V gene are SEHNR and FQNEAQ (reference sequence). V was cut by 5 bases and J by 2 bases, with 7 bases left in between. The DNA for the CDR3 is TGTGCCAGCAGCGAGGGTACTGGAAACACCATATATTTT. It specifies CASSEGTGNTIYF.

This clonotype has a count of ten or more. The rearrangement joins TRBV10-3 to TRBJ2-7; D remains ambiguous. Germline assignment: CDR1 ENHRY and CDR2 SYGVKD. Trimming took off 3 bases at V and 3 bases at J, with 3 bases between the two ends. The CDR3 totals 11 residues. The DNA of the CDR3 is TGTGCCATCAGTGACGGCTACGAGCAGTACTTC. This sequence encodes CAISDGYEQYF.

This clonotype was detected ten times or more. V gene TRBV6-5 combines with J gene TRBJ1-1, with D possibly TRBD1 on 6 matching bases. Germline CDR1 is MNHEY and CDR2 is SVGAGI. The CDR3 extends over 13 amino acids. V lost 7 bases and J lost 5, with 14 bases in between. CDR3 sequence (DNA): TGTGCCAGCAAAAGACAGGTAGTGACTGAAGCTTTCTTT. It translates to CASKRQVVTEAFF.

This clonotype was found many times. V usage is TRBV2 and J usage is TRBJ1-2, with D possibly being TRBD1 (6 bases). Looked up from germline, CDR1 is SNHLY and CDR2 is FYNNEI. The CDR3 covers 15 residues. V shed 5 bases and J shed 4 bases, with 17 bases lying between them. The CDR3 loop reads CASSNRVVGAYGYTF. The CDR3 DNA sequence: TGTGCCAGCAGTAACAGGGTTGTCGGCGCCTATGGCTACACCTTC. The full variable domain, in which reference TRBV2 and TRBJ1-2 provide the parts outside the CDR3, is EPEVTQTPSHQVTQMGQEVILRCVPISNHLYFYWYRQILGQKVEFLVSFYNNEISEKSEIFDDQFSVERPDGSNFTLKIRSTKLEDSAMYFCASSNRVVGAYGYTFGSGTRLTVV.

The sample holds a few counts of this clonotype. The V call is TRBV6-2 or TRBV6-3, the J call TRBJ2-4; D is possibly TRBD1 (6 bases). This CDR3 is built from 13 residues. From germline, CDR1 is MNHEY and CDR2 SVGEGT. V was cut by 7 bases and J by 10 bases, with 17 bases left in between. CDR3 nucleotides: TGTGCCAGCACCAATGACAGGAATTGGATTCAGTACTTC. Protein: CASTNDRNWIQYF.

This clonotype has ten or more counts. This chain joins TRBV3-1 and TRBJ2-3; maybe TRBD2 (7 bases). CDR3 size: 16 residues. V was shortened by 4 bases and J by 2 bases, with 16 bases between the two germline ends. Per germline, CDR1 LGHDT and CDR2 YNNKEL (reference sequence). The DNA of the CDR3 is TGTGCCAGCAGCCTTTTCGGGGGGCCGAACACAGATACGCAGTATTTT. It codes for CASSLFGGPNTDTQYF.

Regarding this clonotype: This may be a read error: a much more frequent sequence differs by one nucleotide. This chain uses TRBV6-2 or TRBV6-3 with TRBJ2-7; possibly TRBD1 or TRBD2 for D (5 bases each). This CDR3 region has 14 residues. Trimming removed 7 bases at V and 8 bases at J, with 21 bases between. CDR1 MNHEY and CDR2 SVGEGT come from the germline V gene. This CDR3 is CASTKGEGRYKQYF. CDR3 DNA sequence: TGTGCCAGCACCAAAGGCGAGGGGCGTTACAAGCAGTACTTC.